This entry is about one T cell receptor beta chain. The CDR3 is 16 amino acids. CDR1 SGHRS and CDR2 YFSETQ come from the germline V gene. The sample comes from a study of T cells expressing NK-cell markers. TCRdb reanalyzed the 5' RACE reads and collapses them to one entry per CDR3 protein, without DNA. This specimen shows about 460,000 distinct CDR3 sequences; the ten leading clones hold over 1.1%. V gene TRBV5-1 combines with J gene TRBJ2-1; checking the TCRdb D call of TRBD2 is not possible without DNA. The material sequenced was blood T cells: a sorted CD56 or NKG2C T cell subset, CD4+ or CD8+ T cells, or bulk PBMC T cells (not recorded which). The TCR originated in a woman between 45 and 65 years old in good health. The CDR3 loop reads CASSLGLVSTYNEQFF.